This is a list of T cell receptor beta chains from one sample in a study of blood T cell repertoires in COVID-19. Data came from immunoSEQ multiplex PCR; TCRdb stores just in-frame clones and leaves some out. Of about 90,000 clones listed, about 91% were seen once; the top ten hold roughly 0.43%. Material: peripheral blood. These receptors were collected from a man in his 60s with acute or convalescent COVID-19. Both conserved end residues are part of each CDR3. D genes are given only for firm matches. The listing skips clone size in some rows; elsewhere it reads once, few, many or a size class.

J gene: TRBJ1-3; V gene: TRBV11-2; D gene: NA; clone size: NA; CDR3 protein: CASSHTLELSSGNTIYF; CDR3 DNA: TGTGCCAGCAGCCATACCCTGGAGTTGAGCTCTGGAAACACCATATATTTT
J gene: TRBJ2-1; V gene: TRBV5-1; D gene: NA; clone size: once; CDR3 protein: CASSADGKGNNEQFF; CDR3 DNA: TGCGCCAGCAGCGCGGACGGGAAAGGTAACAATGAGCAGTTCTTC
J gene: TRBJ2-3; V gene: TRBV21-1; D gene: NA; clone size: NA; CDR3 protein: CASSSRQGFGDTQYF; CDR3 DNA: TGTGCCAGCAGCAGCAGACAGGGGTTTGGAGATACGCAGTATTTT
J gene: TRBJ1-6; V gene: TRBV6-5; D gene: NA; clone size: NA; CDR3 protein: CASRVGGGDNSPLHF; CDR3 DNA: TGTGCCAGCAGGGTTGGAGGAGGGGATAATTCACCCCTCCACTTT
J gene: TRBJ1-3; V gene: TRBV7-7; D gene: TRBD1; clone size: few; CDR3 protein: CASSPLQGARNTIYF; CDR3 DNA: TGTGCCAGCAGCCCGTTACAGGGGGCGCGAAACACCATATATTTT
J gene: TRBJ1-2; V gene: TRBV12-3/TRBV12-4; D gene: NA; clone size: once; CDR3 protein: CASSWGDYGYTF; CDR3 DNA: TGTGCCAGCAGTTGGGGGGACTATGGCTACACCTTC
J gene: TRBJ2-1; V gene: TRBV25-1; D gene: TRBD2; clone size: NA; CDR3 protein: CASSDSSGGTYNEQFF; CDR3 DNA: TGTGCCAGCAGTGATTCTAGCGGGGGAACCTACAATGAGCAGTTCTTC
J gene: TRBJ2-1; V gene: TRBV7-9; D gene: TRBD2; clone size: NA; CDR3 protein: CASKLAGGPPNEQFF; CDR3 DNA: TGTGCCAGCAAACTAGCGGGAGGGCCTCCCAATGAGCAGTTCTTC
J gene: TRBJ2-2; V gene: TRBV7-8; D gene: TRBD2; clone size: NA; CDR3 protein: CASSRTSGSLQGTGELFF; CDR3 DNA: TGTGCCAGCAGCAGGACTAGCGGGAGTCTTCAAGGCACCGGGGAGCTGTTTTTT
J gene: TRBJ2-5; V gene: TRBV28; D gene: TRBD2; clone size: NA; CDR3 protein: CASSPLGLAGQETQYF; CDR3 DNA: TGTGCCAGCAGTCCCTTGGGGCTAGCGGGCCAAGAGACCCAGTACTTC
J gene: TRBJ1-1; V gene: TRBV5-8; D gene: NA; clone size: NA; CDR3 protein: CASSFSEFTEAFF; CDR3 DNA: TGTGCCAGCAGCTTTAGTGAGTTCACTGAAGCTTTCTTT
J gene: TRBJ1-1; V gene: TRBV9; D gene: NA; clone size: NA; CDR3 protein: CASSVVSGNTEAFF; CDR3 DNA: TGTGCCAGCAGCGTAGTGAGCGGGAACACTGAAGCTTTCTTT
J gene: TRBJ2-7; V gene: TRBV28; D gene: TRBD2; clone size: NA; CDR3 protein: CASSSPGLPYEQYF; CDR3 DNA: TGTGCCAGCAGTTCTCCGGGACTACCCTACGAGCAGTACTTC
J gene: TRBJ2-7; V gene: TRBV7-2; D gene: TRBD2; clone size: few; CDR3 protein: CASSLDGTSEQYF; CDR3 DNA: TGTGCCAGCAGCTTAGACGGGACTAGCGAGCAGTACTTC
J gene: TRBJ1-3; V gene: TRBV5-4; D gene: NA; clone size: NA; CDR3 protein: CASSFDPTINSGNTIYF; CDR3 DNA: TGTGCCAGCAGCTTCGATCCTACGATCAACTCTGGAAACACCATATATTTT
J gene: TRBJ1-1; V gene: TRBV19; D gene: NA; clone size: NA; CDR3 protein: CASRRLRAGVNTEAFF; CDR3 DNA: TGTGCCAGTAGAAGGCTCAGGGCAGGGGTTAACACTGAAGCTTTCTTT
J gene: TRBJ2-3; V gene: TRBV24-1; D gene: TRBD2; clone size: NA; CDR3 protein: CATSETGLAGDTDTQYF; CDR3 DNA: TGTGCCACCAGTGAAACGGGACTAGCGGGAGACACAGATACGCAGTATTTT
J gene: TRBJ2-7; V gene: TRBV5-1; D gene: TRBD1; clone size: NA; CDR3 protein: CASSLIATGGAGAYEQYF; CDR3 DNA: TGCGCCAGCAGCCTGATAGCGACAGGGGGCGCCGGGGCCTACGAGCAGTACTTC
J gene: TRBJ2-5; V gene: TRBV5-1; D gene: TRBD2; clone size: NA; CDR3 protein: CASSLSGGIETQYF; CDR3 DNA: TGCGCCAGCAGCTTGTCGGGGGGGATAGAGACCCAGTACTTC
J gene: TRBJ2-5; V gene: TRBV3-1/TRBV3-2; D gene: NA; clone size: NA; CDR3 protein: CASSQARGVGETQYF; CDR3 DNA: TGTGCCAGCAGCCAGGCCAGGGGGGTAGGGGAGACCCAGTACTTC
J gene: TRBJ1-6; V gene: TRBV13; D gene: NA; clone size: NA; CDR3 protein: CASSLGQALSQIHF; CDR3 DNA: TGTGCCAGCAGCTTAGGGCAGGCTCTATCCCAAATCCACTTT
J gene: TRBJ1-2; V gene: TRBV21-1; D gene: NA; clone size: NA; CDR3 protein: CASSRDRDYGYTF; CDR3 DNA: TGTGCCAGCAGCAGGGACAGGGACTATGGCTACACCTTC
J gene: TRBJ2-2; V gene: TRBV19; D gene: TRBD2; clone size: NA; CDR3 protein: CASSIDLRLAGAAGELFF; CDR3 DNA: TGTGCCAGTAGTATAGATCTCAGGCTAGCGGGAGCCGCTGGGGAGCTGTTTTTT
J gene: TRBJ2-7; V gene: TRBV5-1; D gene: TRBD2; clone size: NA; CDR3 protein: CASSLRGGLAGDEQYF; CDR3 DNA: TGCGCCAGCAGCTTGAGGGGCGGACTAGCGGGAGACGAGCAGTACTTC
J gene: TRBJ2-7; V gene: TRBV6-5; D gene: NA; clone size: NA; CDR3 protein: CASSQTVPYEQYF; CDR3 DNA: TGTGCCAGCAGTCAGACAGTCCCCTACGAGCAGTACTTC
J gene: TRBJ1-4; V gene: TRBV5-1; D gene: NA; clone size: many; CDR3 protein: CASSLESGLEKLFF; CDR3 DNA: TGCGCCAGCAGCTTGGAATCAGGGCTTGAAAAACTGTTTTTT
J gene: TRBJ1-2; V gene: TRBV27; D gene: TRBD1; clone size: NA; CDR3 protein: CASSFTRGELYGYTF; CDR3 DNA: TGTGCCAGCAGTTTTACCAGGGGGGAGCTCTATGGCTACACCTTC
J gene: TRBJ2-7; V gene: TRBV10-3; D gene: TRBD1; clone size: NA; CDR3 protein: CAISRDSSYEQYF; CDR3 DNA: TGTGCCATCAGTCGGGACAGCTCCTACGAGCAGTACTTC
J gene: TRBJ1-1; V gene: TRBV10-1; D gene: NA; clone size: NA; CDR3 protein: CASSESGNSEAFF; CDR3 DNA: TGCGCCAGCAGTGAATCGGGTAATAGTGAAGCTTTCTTT
J gene: TRBJ2-2; V gene: TRBV9; D gene: NA; clone size: NA; CDR3 protein: CASSLVGRGPFTGELFF; CDR3 DNA: TGTGCCAGCAGTCTAGTGGGGCGGGGGCCCTTTACCGGGGAGCTGTTTTTT
J gene: TRBJ2-7; V gene: TRBV6-1; D gene: TRBD1; clone size: once; CDR3 protein: CASSVGVNRGKYEQYF; CDR3 DNA: TGTGCCAGCAGTGTCGGCGTAAACAGGGGAAAATACGAGCAGTACTTC
J gene: TRBJ2-1; V gene: TRBV4-1; D gene: NA; clone size: NA; CDR3 protein: CASSHRGRRNEQFF; CDR3 DNA: TGCGCCAGCAGCCACAGGGGTCGGAGGAATGAGCAGTTCTTC
J gene: TRBJ2-7; V gene: TRBV5-5; D gene: NA; clone size: NA; CDR3 protein: CASSWRGYEQYF; CDR3 DNA: TGTGCCAGCAGCTGGCGGGGCTACGAGCAGTACTTC
J gene: TRBJ2-2; V gene: TRBV7-9; D gene: NA; clone size: NA; CDR3 protein: CASIGELFF; CDR3 DNA: TGTGCCAGTATCGGGGAGCTGTTTTTT
J gene: TRBJ1-4; V gene: TRBV4-1; D gene: NA; clone size: few; CDR3 protein: CASSQAGGDNEKLFF; CDR3 DNA: TGCGCCAGCAGCCAAGCGGGGGGAGATAATGAAAAACTGTTTTTT
J gene: TRBJ2-5; V gene: TRBV5-1; D gene: NA; clone size: NA; CDR3 protein: CASSLARRQGQETQYF; CDR3 DNA: TGCGCCAGCAGCTTGGCTAGGAGGCAGGGGCAAGAGACCCAGTACTTC
J gene: TRBJ1-6; V gene: TRBV15; D gene: NA; clone size: few; CDR3 protein: CATSSGYNSPLHF; CDR3 DNA: TGTGCCACCAGCAGCGGGTATAATTCACCCCTCCACTTT
J gene: TRBJ2-3; V gene: TRBV6-1; D gene: NA; clone size: NA; CDR3 protein: CASSDHGGEGTDTQYF; CDR3 DNA: TGTGCCAGCAGTGACCACGGGGGAGAGGGCACAGATACGCAGTATTTT
J gene: TRBJ2-5; V gene: TRBV30; D gene: TRBD2; clone size: NA; CDR3 protein: CAWSEAGQETQYF; CDR3 DNA: TGTGCCTGGAGTGAAGCGGGGCAAGAGACCCAGTACTTC
J gene: TRBJ2-2; V gene: TRBV3-1/TRBV3-2; D gene: NA; clone size: NA; CDR3 protein: CASSHAGSNTGELFF; CDR3 DNA: TGTGCCAGCAGTCACGCGGGGTCGAACACCGGGGAGCTGTTTTTT
J gene: TRBJ2-2; V gene: TRBV15; D gene: NA; clone size: once; CDR3 protein: CATSKRGFFGELFF; CDR3 DNA: TGTGCCACCAGCAAAAGGGGGTTCTTCGGGGAGCTGTTTTTT
J gene: TRBJ2-1; V gene: TRBV28; D gene: TRBD1; clone size: NA; CDR3 protein: CASSSMGQGGGEQFF; CDR3 DNA: TGTGCCAGCAGTTCCATGGGACAGGGAGGGGGTGAGCAGTTCTTC
J gene: TRBJ1-6; V gene: TRBV5-1; D gene: NA; clone size: few; CDR3 protein: CASSLDTVSPLHF; CDR3 DNA: TGCGCCAGCAGCTTGGACACAGTGTCACCCCTCCACTTT
J gene: TRBJ1-1; V gene: TRBV5-1; D gene: TRBD1; clone size: NA; CDR3 protein: CASSLDRANTEAFF; CDR3 DNA: TGCGCCAGCAGCCTGGACAGGGCGAACACTGAAGCTTTCTTT
J gene: TRBJ2-7; V gene: TRBV5-1; D gene: TRBD2; clone size: NA; CDR3 protein: CASSPQSLAGVHEQYF; CDR3 DNA: TGCGCCAGCAGCCCGCAATCACTAGCGGGAGTACATGAGCAGTACTTC
J gene: TRBJ2-3; V gene: TRBV5-1; D gene: TRBD2; clone size: NA; CDR3 protein: CASSSGLAGTDTQYF; CDR3 DNA: TGCGCCAGCAGTTCCGGACTAGCGGGGACAGATACGCAGTATTTT
J gene: TRBJ1-2; V gene: TRBV11-2; D gene: NA; clone size: once; CDR3 protein: CASRPQGSVGYTF; CDR3 DNA: TGTGCCAGCAGGCCGCAGGGTAGTGTTGGCTACACCTTC
J gene: TRBJ2-7; V gene: TRBV5-4; D gene: TRBD1; clone size: once; CDR3 protein: CASSFRGNYEQYF; CDR3 DNA: TGTGCCAGCAGCTTCAGGGGGAACTACGAGCAGTACTTC
J gene: TRBJ1-2; V gene: TRBV3-1/TRBV3-2; D gene: NA; clone size: few; CDR3 protein: CASSLTGSGYTF; CDR3 DNA: TGTGCCAGCAGCCTGACGGGGAGTGGCTACACCTTC
J gene: TRBJ2-5; V gene: TRBV7-6; D gene: NA; clone size: NA; CDR3 protein: CASSPTGKQTQYF; CDR3 DNA: TGTGCCAGCAGCCCTACAGGGAAACAGACCCAGTACTTC
J gene: TRBJ2-7; V gene: TRBV3-1/TRBV3-2; D gene: NA; clone size: NA; CDR3 protein: CASSQDREQYF; CDR3 DNA: TGTGCCAGCAGCCAAGACAGGGAGCAGTACTTC
J gene: TRBJ1-2; V gene: TRBV5-1; D gene: NA; clone size: NA; CDR3 protein: CASSQPGLTNYGYTF; CDR3 DNA: TGCGCCAGCAGCCAACCCGGACTAACCAACTATGGCTACACCTTC
J gene: TRBJ1-1; V gene: TRBV5-6; D gene: NA; clone size: NA; CDR3 protein: CASMLLDRPNTEAFF; CDR3 DNA: TGTGCCAGCATGCTCCTCGACAGACCAAACACTGAAGCTTTCTTT
J gene: TRBJ2-5; V gene: TRBV9; D gene: NA; clone size: NA; CDR3 protein: CASSVAARETQYF; CDR3 DNA: TGTGCCAGCAGCGTAGCGGCGCGGGAGACCCAGTACTTC